The 6 T cell receptor beta chains below all came from one sample that was sequenced in a study of blood T cell repertoires in COVID-19. The data were produced by immunoSEQ multiplex PCR, yet TCRdb's version contains in-frame clones alone and is incomplete. The sample records about 300,000 clones, roughly nine tenths being singletons. Sequencing used PBMCs or T cells enriched from blood (not recorded which). All receptors come from a woman aged 40-49 years who had recovered from COVID-19.

The J gene is TRBJ1-1, the V gene TRBV7-2; TRBD1 aligns across 7 bases. The V segment lost 3 bases and the J segment 4 bases; nucleotides outside the gene matches: 14. CDR1 SGHTA and CDR2 FQGNSA come from the germline V gene. This CDR3 has 17 amino acids. Here the CDR3 DNA reads TGTGCCAGCAGCTTTACCGGGACAGCAATGGGAGTCACTGAAGCTTTCTTT. This sequence encodes CASSFTGTAMGVTEAFF.

The chain carries TRBV2 and TRBJ2-7; 8 bases match TRBD1. Trimming at V came to 3 bases and at J to 5 bases, leaving 6 bases not matched to a gene. The CDR3 covers 14 residues. The germline CDR1 and CDR2 sequences are SNHLY and FYNNEI. The CDR3 reads CASSDRDRYNEQYF. The CDR3 DNA is TGTGCCAGCAGTGACCGGGACAGGTATAACGAGCAGTACTTC.

This chain connects TRBV6-6 to TRBJ1-1; 10 bases map to TRBD1. J was trimmed by 4 bases and V by 5 bases; bases with no gene match: 4. The length of the CDR3 is 14 residues. Per germline, CDR1 MNHNY and CDR2 SVGAGI (reference sequence). As DNA, the CDR3 is TGTGCCAGCAGTGCTTGGGACAGGGGCACTGAAGCTTTCTTT. This encodes CASSAWDRGTEAFF.

The chain is built from TRBV19 and TRBJ2-6, with 7 bases identical to TRBD1. The CDR3 covers 15 residues. With 3 bases clipped from V and 2 bases from J, the junction kept 1 base outside the gene matches. Germline lookup yields CDR1 LNHDA and CDR2 SQIVND (reference sequence). Written as DNA, the CDR3 is TGTGCCAGTAGTATGACAGGGACTGGGGCCAACGTCCTGACTTTC. This encodes CASSMTGTGANVLTF.

In the case of this clone: Other DNA sequences within the sample encode an identical CDR3. The CDR3, as DNA: TGTGCCAGCAGCTTGGCCAGGGCGGACTATGGCTACACCTTC. It specifies CASSLARADYGYTF. The V and J genes are TRBV5-4 and TRBJ1-2; perhaps TRBD1 as D (5 bases). There are 14 residues in the CDR3. Germline V gene data show CDR1 as SGHNT and CDR2 as YYREEE (reference sequence). The germline V and J ends were trimmed by 0 bases and 3 bases, with 9 bases remaining between them.

The chain combines TRBV4-1 with TRBJ2-7, with 9 bases fitting TRBD2. Germline V gene lookup returns CDR1 MGHRA and CDR2 YSYEKL. CDR3 length: 16 residues. V was clipped by 1 base and J by 0 bases; unmatched bases: 4. The chain's CDR3 is CASSQVSGSTSYEQYF. The CDR3 nucleotides read TGCGCCAGCAGCCAAGTTAGCGGGAGTACCTCCTACGAGCAGTACTTC.